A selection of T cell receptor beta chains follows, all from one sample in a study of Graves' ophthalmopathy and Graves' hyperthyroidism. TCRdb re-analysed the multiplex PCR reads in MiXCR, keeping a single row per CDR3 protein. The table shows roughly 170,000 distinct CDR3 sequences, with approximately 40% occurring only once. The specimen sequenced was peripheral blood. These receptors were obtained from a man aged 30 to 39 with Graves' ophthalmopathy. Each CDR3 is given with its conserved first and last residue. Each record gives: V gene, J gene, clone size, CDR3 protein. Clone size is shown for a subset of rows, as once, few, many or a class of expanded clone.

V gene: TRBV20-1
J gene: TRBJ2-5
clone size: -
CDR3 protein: CSASPSRGTDGTQYF

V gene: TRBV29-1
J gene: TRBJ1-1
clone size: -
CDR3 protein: CSVEEGQNTEAFF

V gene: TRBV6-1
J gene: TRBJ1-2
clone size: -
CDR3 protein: CASRWTDHGYTF

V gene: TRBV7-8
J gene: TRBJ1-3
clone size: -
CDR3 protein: CASSPNTVGFSGNTIYF

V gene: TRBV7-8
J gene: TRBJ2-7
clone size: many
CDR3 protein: CASSSPGQGMDEQYF

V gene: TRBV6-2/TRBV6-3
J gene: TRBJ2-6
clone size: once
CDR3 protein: CASSQITKSGANVLTF

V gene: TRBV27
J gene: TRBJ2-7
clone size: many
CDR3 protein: CASSSIAGGPHEQYF

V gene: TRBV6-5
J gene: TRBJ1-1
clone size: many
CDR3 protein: CASTWRTGTTTEAFF

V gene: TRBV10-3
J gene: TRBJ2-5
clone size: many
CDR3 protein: CAISEPRETQYF

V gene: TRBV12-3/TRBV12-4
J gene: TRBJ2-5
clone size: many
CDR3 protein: CASSSGGGARETQYF

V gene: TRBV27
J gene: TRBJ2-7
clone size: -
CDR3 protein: CASSRAGYSYEQYF

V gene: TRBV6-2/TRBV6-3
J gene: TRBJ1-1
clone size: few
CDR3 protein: CASTGRTTNTEAFF

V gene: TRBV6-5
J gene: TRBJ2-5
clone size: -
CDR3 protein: CASSYSLGFQETQYF

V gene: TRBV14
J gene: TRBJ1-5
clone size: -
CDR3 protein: CASSYRIGPPLGPQHF

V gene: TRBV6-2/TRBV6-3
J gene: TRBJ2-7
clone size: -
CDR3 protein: CASSYWGQDYEQYF

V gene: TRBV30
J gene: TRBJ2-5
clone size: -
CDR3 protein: CAWSPGLWETQYF

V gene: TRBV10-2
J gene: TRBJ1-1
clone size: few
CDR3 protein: CASSAPTVNTEAFF

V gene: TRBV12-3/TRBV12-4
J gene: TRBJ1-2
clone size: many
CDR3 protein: CASSFAGGYGYTF

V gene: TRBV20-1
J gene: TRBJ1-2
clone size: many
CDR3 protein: CSARDQRGTYGYTF

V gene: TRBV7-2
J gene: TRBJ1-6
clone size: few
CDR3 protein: CASSLSGADNSPLHF

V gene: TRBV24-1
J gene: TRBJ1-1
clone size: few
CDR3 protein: CATSDWGQDRAAFF

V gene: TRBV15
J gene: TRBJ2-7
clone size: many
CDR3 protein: CATSGGSSASSYEQYF

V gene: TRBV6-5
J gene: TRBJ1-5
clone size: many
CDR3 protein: CASSYDRDGNQPQHF

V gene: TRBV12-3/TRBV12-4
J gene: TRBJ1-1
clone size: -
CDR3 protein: CASSYSGGEAFF

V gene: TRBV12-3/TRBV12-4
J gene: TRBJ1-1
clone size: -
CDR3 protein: CASSDPRVMNTEAFF

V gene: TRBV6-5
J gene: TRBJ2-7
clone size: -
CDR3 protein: CASSYKQTSYGYEQYF

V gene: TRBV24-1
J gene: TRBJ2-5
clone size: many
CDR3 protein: CATKGGSMETQYF

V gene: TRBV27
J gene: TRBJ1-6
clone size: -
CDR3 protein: CASSLTSNSPLHF

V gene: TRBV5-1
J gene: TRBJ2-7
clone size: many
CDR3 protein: CASSFGRRDEQYF

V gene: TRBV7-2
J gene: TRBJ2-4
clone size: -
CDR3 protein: CASSLHSSVAKNIQYF

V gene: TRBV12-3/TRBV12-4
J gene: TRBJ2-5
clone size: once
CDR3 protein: CASSLGPIAGEETQYF

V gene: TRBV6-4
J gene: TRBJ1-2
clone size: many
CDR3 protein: CATVRPVGGNYGYTF

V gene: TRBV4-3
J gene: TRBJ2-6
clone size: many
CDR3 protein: CASSQIQGTGANVLTF

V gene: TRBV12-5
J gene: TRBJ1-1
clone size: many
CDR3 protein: CASGLGAWAEAFF

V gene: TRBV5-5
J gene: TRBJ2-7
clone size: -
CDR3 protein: CASSLEGRGEQYF

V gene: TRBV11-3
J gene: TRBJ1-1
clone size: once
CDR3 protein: CASSLELGIPFF

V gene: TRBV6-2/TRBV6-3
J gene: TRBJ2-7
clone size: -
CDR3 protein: CASSLLANEQYF

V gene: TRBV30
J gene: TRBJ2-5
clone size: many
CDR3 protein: CAWRGDRGPQETQYF

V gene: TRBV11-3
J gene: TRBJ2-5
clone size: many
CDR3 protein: CASSLGDLWYQETQYF

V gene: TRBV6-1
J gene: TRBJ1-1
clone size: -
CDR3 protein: CAGTEPGSNTEAFF

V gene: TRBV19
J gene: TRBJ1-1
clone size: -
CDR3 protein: CASSPQRDTEAFF

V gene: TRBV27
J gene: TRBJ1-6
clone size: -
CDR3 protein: CASSPLTGGAYSPLHF

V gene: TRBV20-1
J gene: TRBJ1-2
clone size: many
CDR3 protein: CSQEPGYTF

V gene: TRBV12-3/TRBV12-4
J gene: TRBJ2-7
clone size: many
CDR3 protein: CASSSSGRNYEQYF

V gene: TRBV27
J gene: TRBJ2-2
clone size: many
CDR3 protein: CAAGLAGGSTGELFF

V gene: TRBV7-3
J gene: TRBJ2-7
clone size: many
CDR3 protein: CASSRTSGIYEQYF

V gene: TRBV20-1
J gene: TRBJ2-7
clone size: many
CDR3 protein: CSAIHNRGGYEQYF

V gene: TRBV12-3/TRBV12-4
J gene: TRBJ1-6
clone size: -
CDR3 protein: CASSITVETPLHF

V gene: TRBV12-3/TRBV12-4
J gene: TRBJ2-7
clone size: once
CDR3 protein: CASSWRDYEQYF

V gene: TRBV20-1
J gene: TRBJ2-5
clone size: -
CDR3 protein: CSARDLFGGAYQETQYF

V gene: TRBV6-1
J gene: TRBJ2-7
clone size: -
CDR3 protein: CASRQQVAEQYF

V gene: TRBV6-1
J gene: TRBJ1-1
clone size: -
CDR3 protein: CASSEALRSEAFF

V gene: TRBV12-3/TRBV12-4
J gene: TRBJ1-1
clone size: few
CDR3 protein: CASSPWGGGGMNTEAFF